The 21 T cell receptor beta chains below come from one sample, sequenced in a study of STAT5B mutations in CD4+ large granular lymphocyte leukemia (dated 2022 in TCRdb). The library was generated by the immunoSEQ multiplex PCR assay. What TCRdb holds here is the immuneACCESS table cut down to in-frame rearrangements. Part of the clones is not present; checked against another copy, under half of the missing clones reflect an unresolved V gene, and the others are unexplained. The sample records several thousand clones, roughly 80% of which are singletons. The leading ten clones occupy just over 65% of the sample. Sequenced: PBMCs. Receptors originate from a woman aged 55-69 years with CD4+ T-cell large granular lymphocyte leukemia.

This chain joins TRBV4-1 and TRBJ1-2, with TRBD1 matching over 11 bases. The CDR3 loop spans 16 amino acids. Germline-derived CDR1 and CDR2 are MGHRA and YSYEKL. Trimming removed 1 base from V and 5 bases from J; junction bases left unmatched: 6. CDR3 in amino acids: CASSQVGQGAVYGYTF. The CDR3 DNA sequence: TGCGCCAGCAGCCAAGTCGGACAGGGGGCTGTTTATGGCTACACCTTC.

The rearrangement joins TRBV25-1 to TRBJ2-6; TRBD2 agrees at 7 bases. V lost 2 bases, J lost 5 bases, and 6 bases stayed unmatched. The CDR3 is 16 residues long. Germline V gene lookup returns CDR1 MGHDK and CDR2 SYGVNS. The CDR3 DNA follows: TGTGCCAGCAGTGAAGGCCGGGGACTAAGGGCCAACGTCCTGACTTTC. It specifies CASSEGRGLRANVLTF.

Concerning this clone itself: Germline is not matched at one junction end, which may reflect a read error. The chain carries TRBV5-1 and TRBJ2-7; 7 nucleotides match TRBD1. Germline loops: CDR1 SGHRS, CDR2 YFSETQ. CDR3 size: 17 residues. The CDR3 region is CASSLGPDGDSSYEQYF. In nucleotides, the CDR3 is TGCGCGAGCAGCCTGGGACCCGATGGGGACAGCTCCTACGAGCAGTACTTC.

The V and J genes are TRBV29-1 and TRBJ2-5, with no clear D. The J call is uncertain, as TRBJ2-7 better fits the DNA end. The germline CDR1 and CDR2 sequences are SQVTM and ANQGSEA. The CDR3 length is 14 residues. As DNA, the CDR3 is TGCAGCGTTGAAGAGCCGGACGGATCCTACGAGCAGTACTTC. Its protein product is CSVEEPDGSYEQYF.

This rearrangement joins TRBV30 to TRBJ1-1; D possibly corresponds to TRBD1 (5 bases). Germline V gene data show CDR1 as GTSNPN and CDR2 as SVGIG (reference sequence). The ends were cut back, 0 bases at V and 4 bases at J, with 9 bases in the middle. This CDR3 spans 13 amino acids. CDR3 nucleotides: TGTGCCTGGAGTGTAACAGGAGGCACTGAAGCTTTCTTT. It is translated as CAWSVTGGTEAFF.

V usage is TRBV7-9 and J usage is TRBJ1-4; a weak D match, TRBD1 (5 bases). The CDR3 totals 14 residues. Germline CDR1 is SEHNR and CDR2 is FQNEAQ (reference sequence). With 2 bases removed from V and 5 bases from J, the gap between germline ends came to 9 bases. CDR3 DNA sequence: TGTGCCAGCAGCTTAACATCAGGGAATGAAAAACTGTTTTTT. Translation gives CASSLTSGNEKLFF.

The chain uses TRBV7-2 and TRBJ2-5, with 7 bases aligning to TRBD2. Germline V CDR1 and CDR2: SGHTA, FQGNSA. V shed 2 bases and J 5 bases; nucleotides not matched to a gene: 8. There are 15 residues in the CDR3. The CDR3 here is CASSLSAGGGETQYF. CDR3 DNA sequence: TGTGCCAGCAGCTTAAGCGCCGGGGGAGGGGAGACCCAGTACTTC. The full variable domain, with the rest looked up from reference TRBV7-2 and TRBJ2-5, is GAGVSQSPSNKVTEKGKDVELRCDPISGHTALYWYRQSLGQGLEFLIYFQGNSAPDKSGLPSDRFSAERTGGSVSTLTIQRTQQEDSAVYLCASSLSAGGGETQYFGPGTRLLVL.

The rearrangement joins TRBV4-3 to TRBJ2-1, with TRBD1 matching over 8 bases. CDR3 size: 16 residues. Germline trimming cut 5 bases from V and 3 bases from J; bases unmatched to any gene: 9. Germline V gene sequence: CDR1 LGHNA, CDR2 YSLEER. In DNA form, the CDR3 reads TGCGCCAGCAGCAGAACCGGGACAGGAGACTACAATGAGCAGTTCTTC. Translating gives CASSRTGTGDYNEQFF.

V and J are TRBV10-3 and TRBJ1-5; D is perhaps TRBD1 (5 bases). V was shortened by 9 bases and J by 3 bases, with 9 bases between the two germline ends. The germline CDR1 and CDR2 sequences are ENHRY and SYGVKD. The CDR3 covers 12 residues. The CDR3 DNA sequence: TGTGCCATTTCGACAGACAATCAGCCCCAGCATTTT. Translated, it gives CAISTDNQPQHF.

The chain's CDR3 is CASSLGREEKLFF. Written as DNA, the CDR3 is TGTGCCAGCAGCCTCGGTAGGGAGGAAAAACTGTTTTTT. The chain recombines TRBV6-5 with TRBJ1-4; D uncertain. CDR3 length: 13 amino acids. Between the trimmed V and J ends, which lost 6 bases and 8 bases, there was a span of 13 bases. Germline CDR1 reads MNHEY; CDR2 reads SVGAGI.

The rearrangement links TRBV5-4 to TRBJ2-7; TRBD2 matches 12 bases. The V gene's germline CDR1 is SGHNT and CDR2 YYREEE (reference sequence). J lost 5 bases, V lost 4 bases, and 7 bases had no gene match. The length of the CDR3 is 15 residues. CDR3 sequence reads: CASSPWTSGANEQYF. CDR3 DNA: TGTGCCAGCAGCCCCTGGACTAGCGGGGCCAACGAGCAGTACTTC.

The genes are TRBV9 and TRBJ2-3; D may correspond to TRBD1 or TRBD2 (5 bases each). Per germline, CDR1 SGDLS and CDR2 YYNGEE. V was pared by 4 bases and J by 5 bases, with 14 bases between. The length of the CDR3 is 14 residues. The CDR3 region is CASSLRGERDTQYF. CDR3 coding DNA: TGTGCCAGCAGCCTTCGAGGGGAAAGAGATACGCAGTATTTT.

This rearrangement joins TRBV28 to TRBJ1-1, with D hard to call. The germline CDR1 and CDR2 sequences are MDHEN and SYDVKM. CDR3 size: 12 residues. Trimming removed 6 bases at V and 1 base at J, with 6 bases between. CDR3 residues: CASRKWNTEAFF. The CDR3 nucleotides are TGTGCCAGCAGGAAATGGAACACTGAAGCTTTCTTT.

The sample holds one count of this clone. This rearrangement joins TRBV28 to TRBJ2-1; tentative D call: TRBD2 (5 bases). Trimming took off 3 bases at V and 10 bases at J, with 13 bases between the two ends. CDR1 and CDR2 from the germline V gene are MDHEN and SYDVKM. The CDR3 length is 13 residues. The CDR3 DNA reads TGTGCCAGCAGTTTTCATGAGGGTGGAGAGCAGTTCTTC. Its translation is CASSFHEGGEQFF.

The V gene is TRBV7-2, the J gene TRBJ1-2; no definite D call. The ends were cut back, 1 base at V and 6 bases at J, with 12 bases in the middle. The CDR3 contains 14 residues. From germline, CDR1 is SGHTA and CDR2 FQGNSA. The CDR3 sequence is CASSLVGGQDGYTF. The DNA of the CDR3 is TGTGCCAGCAGCTTAGTAGGAGGGCAGGATGGCTACACCTTC.

CDR3 sequence reads: CATSRDLLDTEAFF. In DNA form, the CDR3 reads TGTGCCACCAGCAGAGACCTGCTGGACACTGAAGCTTTCTTT. The chain joins TRBV15 to TRBJ1-1; D not resolved. Germline CDR1 and CDR2: LNHNV and YYDKDF (reference sequence). This CDR3 is built from 14 residues. Trimming took 0 bases from V and 3 from J, leaving 8 bases between them.

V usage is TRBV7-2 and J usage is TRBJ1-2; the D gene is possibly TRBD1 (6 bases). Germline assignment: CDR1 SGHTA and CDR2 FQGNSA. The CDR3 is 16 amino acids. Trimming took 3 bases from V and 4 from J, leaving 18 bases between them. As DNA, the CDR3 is TGTGCCAGCAGCTTCACCCCGGGGGGCGTACTCTATGGCTACACCTTC. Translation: CASSFTPGGVLYGYTF. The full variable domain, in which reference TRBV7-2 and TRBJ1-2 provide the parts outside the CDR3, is GAGVSQSPSNKVTEKGKDVELRCDPISGHTALYWYRQSLGQGLEFLIYFQGNSAPDKSGLPSDRFSAERTGGSVSTLTIQRTQQEDSAVYLCASSFTPGGVLYGYTFGSGTRLTVV.

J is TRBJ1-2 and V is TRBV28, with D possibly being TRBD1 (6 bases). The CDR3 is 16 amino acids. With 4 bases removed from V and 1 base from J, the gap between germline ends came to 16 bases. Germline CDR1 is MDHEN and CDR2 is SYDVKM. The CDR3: CASSSPTGTINYGYTF. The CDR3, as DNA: TGTGCCAGCAGTTCCCCGACAGGAACTATTAACTATGGCTACACCTTC.

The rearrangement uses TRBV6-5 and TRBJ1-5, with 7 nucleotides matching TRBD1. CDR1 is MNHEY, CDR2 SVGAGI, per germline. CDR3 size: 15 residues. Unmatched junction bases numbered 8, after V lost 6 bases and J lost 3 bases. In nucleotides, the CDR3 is TGTGCCAGCAGCCTCCGGACAGGCACCAATCAGCCCCAGCATTTT. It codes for CASSLRTGTNQPQHF.

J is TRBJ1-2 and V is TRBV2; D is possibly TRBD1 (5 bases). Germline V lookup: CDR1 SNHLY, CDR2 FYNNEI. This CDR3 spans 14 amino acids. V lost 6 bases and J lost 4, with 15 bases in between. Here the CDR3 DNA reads TGTGCCAGCAGGGCGACAGTTACGAGCTATGGCTACACCTTC. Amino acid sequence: CASRATVTSYGYTF.

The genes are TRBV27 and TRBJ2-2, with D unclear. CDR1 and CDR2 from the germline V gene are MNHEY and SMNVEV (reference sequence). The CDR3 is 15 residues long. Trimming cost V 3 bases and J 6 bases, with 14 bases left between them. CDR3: CASSFAAETAGELFF. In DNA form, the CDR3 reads TGTGCCAGCAGTTTTGCGGCCGAGACGGCCGGGGAGCTGTTTTTT.